These 26 T cell receptor beta chains were all obtained from the same sample, sequenced in a study of CD8+ T cells in alopecia areata. cDNA serving as the sequencing template came from extracted, reverse transcribed RNA. This table comes from immunoSEQ multiplex PCR, and its TCRdb copy is limited to in-frame clones, with some not included. Among 150,000 to 200,000 clones, around 64% were seen once, and the ten largest hold about an eighth. The sequencing here drew on CD8+ T cells sorted from blood, taken at week 0. These receptors originate from a human donor with alopecia areata.

V is TRBV5-1 and J is TRBJ2-7; D unresolved. The CDR3 contains 12 residues. Deletions cut 0 bases from V and 5 bases from J, with 6 bases between. Germline loops: CDR1 SGHRS, CDR2 YFSETQ. The CDR3 sequence: CASSLAGDEQYF. As DNA, the CDR3 is TGCGCCAGCAGCTTGGCAGGCGACGAGCAGTACTTC.

The V gene is TRBV13, the J gene TRBJ1-1, with D perhaps matching TRBD1 (5 bases). Per the germline V gene, CDR1 is PRHDT and CDR2 is FYEKMQ (reference sequence). Trimming pared 3 bases from V and 5 bases from J, leaving 19 bases between. The CDR3 covers 16 residues. The CDR3 loop reads CASSLGGGNWLTEAFF. The CDR3 nucleotides are TGTGCCAGCAGCTTGGGGGGAGGGAATTGGTTAACTGAAGCTTTCTTT.

The chain employs TRBV27 and TRBJ1-5; no clear D gene. CDR3 length: 12 amino acids. Germline CDR1 reads MNHEY; CDR2 reads SMNVEV (reference sequence). V was trimmed by 3 bases and J by 6 bases, leaving 6 bases between them. Here the CDR3 DNA reads TGTGCCAGCAGTTTTTCGGGTCAGCCCCAGCATTTT. Encoded protein: CASSFSGQPQHF.

The genes are TRBV15 and TRBJ2-7; D not resolved. The germline CDR1 and CDR2 sequences are LNHNV and YYDKDF (reference sequence). Trimming left V 1 base short and J 2 bases short, with 6 bases between. There are 13 residues in the CDR3. The CDR3 spells CATSRVLAYEQYF. CDR3 DNA sequence: TGTGCCACCAGCAGAGTACTCGCCTACGAGCAGTACTTC.

V gene TRBV7-9 combines with J gene TRBJ2-3; D is possibly TRBD2 (6 bases). Trimming removed 4 bases at V and 0 bases at J, with 11 bases between. Germline CDR1 SEHNR, CDR2 FQNEAQ (reference sequence). The CDR3 contains 15 residues. CDR3 coding DNA: TGTGCCAGCAGCTCCTTTGGGGGGAGCACAGATACGCAGTATTTT. Translating it yields CASSSFGGSTDTQYF.

V usage is TRBV13 and J usage is TRBJ1-4; D ambiguous. Germline CDR1 reads PRHDT; CDR2 reads FYEKMQ (reference sequence). CDR3 size: 15 residues. V was clipped by 5 bases and J by 0 bases, with 10 bases between them. DNA of the CDR3: TGTGCCAGCAGCCCTCCGGGAGCAACTAATGAAAAACTGTTTTTT. Its translation: CASSPPGATNEKLFF.

The rearrangement links TRBV5-6 to TRBJ2-7; the D gene is possibly TRBD1 (6 bases). Trimming pared 0 bases from V and 5 bases from J, leaving 9 bases between. Germline V gene lookup returns CDR1 SGHDT and CDR2 YYEEEE. This CDR3 is built from 13 residues. The CDR3, as DNA: TGTGCCAGCAGCTTGGGGACAGCGGACGAGCAGTACTTC. Protein product: CASSLGTADEQYF.

The chain has TRBV6-5 and TRBJ2-7, with a weak D call TRBD1 (5 bases). Trimming stripped 5 bases from V and 3 bases from J, with 8 bases between. Looked up from germline, CDR1 is MNHEY and CDR2 is SVGAGI. The CDR3 sequence is 12 residues long. DNA of the CDR3: TGTGCCAGCAGTAGTGACAGCTACGAGCAGTACTTC. Its translation: CASSSDSYEQYF.

In this sample, this clone turned up a few times. The V call is TRBV4-2, the J call TRBJ2-2; D might be TRBD2 (6 bases). Trimming removed 0 bases from V and 4 bases from J, with 15 bases in between. The CDR3 consists of 17 residues. Looked up from germline, CDR1 is LGHNA and CDR2 is YNFKEQ. CDR3 nucleotide sequence: TGTGCCAGCAGCCAAGAGTGGTTCGGGGGAGGCACCGGGGAGCTGTTTTTT. It yields the protein CASSQEWFGGGTGELFF.

This clone was picked up a small number of times. The chain is built from TRBV7-9 and TRBJ1-5, with D hard to call. Germline V CDR1 and CDR2: SEHNR, FQNEAQ (reference sequence). Trimming removed 3 bases from V and 2 bases from J, with 8 bases in between. CDR3 size: 14 residues. The CDR3 reads CASSLPGGNQPQHF. The CDR3 nucleotides are TGTGCCAGCAGCTTGCCTGGGGGCAATCAGCCCCAGCATTTT.

This clone was counted once. This chain connects TRBV20-1 to TRBJ1-1, with D unclear. Trimming shortened V by 2 bases and J by 4 bases, and 5 bases separated the two germline ends. CDR3 length equals 11 residues. Germline V CDR1 and CDR2: DFQATT, SNEGSKA (reference sequence). CDR3 sequence reads: CSARSGTEAFF. CDR3 bases: TGCAGTGCTAGAAGCGGCACTGAAGCTTTCTTT.

V gene TRBV7-9 combines with J gene TRBJ2-1; no clear D gene. The CDR3 has 11 residues. Per germline, CDR1 SEHNR and CDR2 FQNEAQ (reference sequence). V was trimmed by 2 bases and J by 10 bases, leaving 6 bases between them. The DNA of the CDR3 is TGTGCCAGCAGCTTAACAGTCGAGCAGTTCTTC. Residues: CASSLTVEQFF.

This clone appeared once. V is TRBV15 and J is TRBJ2-1; 8 nucleotides match TRBD1. Germline loops: CDR1 LNHNV, CDR2 YYDKDF (reference sequence). The V gene end was trimmed by 1 base and the J gene end by 3 bases; junction bases not matched to a gene: 8. This CDR3 has 17 residues. The CDR3 is CATSRASPGTGYNEQFF. CDR3 nucleotides: TGTGCCACCAGCAGAGCAAGTCCCGGGACAGGCTACAATGAGCAGTTCTTC.

CDR3 DNA sequence: TGTGCCAGCAGCTTAGGGGACAGGGTGGCTTTCTTT. Protein: CASSLGDRVAFF. The chain joins TRBV7-9 to TRBJ1-1; 9 bases agree with TRBD1. The CDR3 is 12 residues long. The germline V gene has CDR1 SEHNR and CDR2 FQNEAQ (reference sequence). The trim removed 1 base at V and 11 bases at J, leaving 2 bases unmatched.

In its sample, this clone was seen a few times. The chain combines TRBV29-1 with TRBJ2-1; 12 positions agree with TRBD2. The CDR3 runs to 14 residues. J lost 8 bases, V lost 7 bases, and 9 bases had no gene match. Germline CDR1 is SQVTM and CDR2 is ANQGSEA. Here the CDR3 reads CSGILAGGRDEQFF. The CDR3 nucleotides are TGCAGCGGAATCCTAGCGGGGGGGCGTGATGAGCAGTTCTTC.

This clone was counted only a few times. The gene calls are TRBV4-1 and TRBJ1-2; TRBD1 matches 9 bases. The CDR3 covers 19 residues. Germline loops: CDR1 MGHRA, CDR2 YSYEKL. With V trimmed by 3 bases and J by 0 bases, 14 bases remained unmatched. For the CDR3, the DNA is TGCGCCAGCAGCCATGGGAACAGACAGGGGGAAAATCCTAACTATGGCTACACCTTC. Its translation is CASSHGNRQGENPNYGYTF.

The rearrangement uses TRBV14 and TRBJ2-3; TRBD1 agrees at 7 bases. CDR3 length equals 16 residues. With 2 bases clipped from V and 2 bases from J, the junction kept 7 bases outside the gene matches. Germline V gives CDR1 SGHDN, CDR2 FVKESK. CDR3 amino acids: CASSQISTGATDTQYF. The CDR3 coding sequence is TGTGCCAGCAGCCAAATCTCCACAGGGGCCACAGATACGCAGTATTTT.

This chain joins TRBV4-1 and TRBJ2-7; unclear D gene. This CDR3 region has 13 residues. Between the trimmed V and J ends, which lost 0 bases and 4 bases, there was a span of 7 bases. Germline CDR1 and CDR2: MGHRA and YSYEKL. The CDR3 region is CASSQDSGYEQYF. The CDR3, as DNA: TGCGCCAGCAGCCAAGATTCCGGGTACGAGCAGTACTTC.

This clone was found a few times. This rearrangement joins TRBV30 to TRBJ2-7; no firm D call. Trimming left V 3 bases short and J 0 bases short, with 6 bases between. The CDR3 is 12 residues long. Germline V gene sequence: CDR1 GTSNPN, CDR2 SVGIG (reference sequence). The CDR3: CAWRSSSYEQYF. The CDR3 nucleotides read TGTGCCTGGAGGTCGAGCTCCTACGAGCAGTACTTC. The variable domain in full, completed from reference TRBV30 and TRBJ2-7, reads SQTIHQWPATLVQPVGSPLSLECTVEGTSNPNLYWYRQAAGRGLQLLFYSVGIGQISSEVPQNLSASRPQDRQFILSSKKLLLSDSGFYLCAWRSSSYEQYFGPGTRLTVT.

The genes are TRBV7-2 and TRBJ1-3, with D maybe TRBD1 (6 bases). Germline-derived CDR1 and CDR2 are SGHTA and FQGNSA. The CDR3 totals 14 residues. Trimming pared 4 bases from V and 2 bases from J, leaving 9 bases between. The DNA of the CDR3 is TGTGCCAGCAGCTCGACAGGCCCTGGAAACACCATATATTTT. The encoded protein is CASSSTGPGNTIYF. Supplemented by reference TRBV7-2 and TRBJ1-3, the full variable domain reads GAGVSQSPSNKVTEKGKDVELRCDPISGHTALYWYRQSLGQGLEFLIYFQGNSAPDKSGLPSDRFSAERTGGSVSTLTIQRTQQEDSAVYLCASSSTGPGNTIYFGEGSWLTVV.

V usage is TRBV6-4 and J usage is TRBJ2-6; the D gene could be TRBD1 or TRBD2 (5 bases each). The CDR3 has 15 amino acids. Deletions cut 4 bases from V and 4 bases from J, with 11 bases between. Per the germline V gene, CDR1 is MRHNA and CDR2 is SNTAGT. CDR3 amino acids: CASSAGTLGANVLTF. For the CDR3, the DNA is TGTGCCAGCAGTGCTGGGACCCTGGGGGCCAACGTCCTGACTTTC.

The V call is TRBV29-1, the J call TRBJ2-2, with 8 bases aligning to TRBD1. In germline, CDR1 is SQVTM, CDR2 ANQGSEA. Trimming removed 4 bases from V and 0 bases from J; junction bases left unmatched: 1. This CDR3 contains 14 residues. In DNA, the CDR3 is TGCAGCGTTGTGGGACAGGCGAACACCGGGGAGCTGTTTTTT. Protein: CSVVGQANTGELFF.

This clone showed up just a few times. This chain uses TRBV30 with TRBJ2-3; maybe TRBD2 (6 bases). The CDR3 length is 12 residues. Trimming removed 1 base at V and 8 bases at J, with 10 bases between. Germline CDR1 and CDR2: GTSNPN and SVGIG (reference sequence). CDR3 nucleotide sequence: TGTGCCTGGAGTGAGACAGCGGGTACGCAGTATTTT. Translated: CAWSETAGTQYF. The full variable domain, in which reference TRBV30 and TRBJ2-3 provide the parts outside the CDR3, is SQTIHQWPATLVQPVGSPLSLECTVEGTSNPNLYWYRQAAGRGLQLLFYSVGIGQISSEVPQNLSASRPQDRQFILSSKKLLLSDSGFYLCAWSETAGTQYFGPGTRLTVL.

This clone was seen just once. The rearrangement joins TRBV19 to TRBJ2-1, with D unresolved. The V end lost 1 base, the J end lost 9 bases, and 7 bases lay between the germline ends. CDR1 is LNHDA and CDR2 is SQIVND in the germline V gene (reference sequence). CDR3 length equals 12 residues. CDR3 residues: CASSIGPREQFF. The CDR3, as DNA: TGTGCCAGTAGTATAGGTCCTCGTGAGCAGTTCTTC.

The chain carries TRBV7-9 and TRBJ1-2, with D hard to call. This CDR3 is built from 13 residues. Trimming removed 1 base at V and 6 bases at J, with 9 bases between. Germline CDR1 and CDR2: SEHNR and FQNEAQ (reference sequence). CDR3 coding DNA: TGTGCCAGCAGCTTAGGACGGTTGGATGGCTACACCTTC. Translating gives CASSLGRLDGYTF.

This clone turned up a few times. The J gene is TRBJ1-2, the V gene TRBV23-1; 7 nucleotides align to TRBD1. TRBV23-1 is an open reading frame, and its role is uncertain. This CDR3 has 13 amino acids. The V gene end was trimmed by 2 bases and the J gene end by 5 bases; junction bases not matched to a gene: 2. This chain's CDR3 is CASSQATGYGYTF. The CDR3 coding sequence is TGCGCCAGCAGTCAAGCGACAGGGTATGGCTACACCTTC.